This is a list of T cell receptor beta chains from one sample in a study of technical replicates of blood from a few donors. Using immunoSEQ multiplex PCR, the repertoire was profiled, and TCRdb retains in-frame clones only, with some absent. The profile shows some 56,000 clones, 90% to 95% of them singletons. Sequencing input: PBMCs. The receptors derive from a human donor in good health. Some clones in this sample may be carry-over from other donors' samples. Both conserved end residues are part of each CDR3. A D gene is named only where the DNA matches it firmly. Only part of the rows carry a size: once, few, many, or a class if the clone is expanded.

j_gene	v_gene	abundance	d_gene	CDR3nt	CDR3aa
TRBJ1-6	TRBV18	NA	NA	TGTGCCAGCTCACCACCTTCCCAGACAGCTAATTCACCCCTCCACTTT	CASSPPSQTANSPLHF
TRBJ2-5	TRBV29-1	NA	NA	TGCAGCGTTGACCCACAAGAGACCCAGTACTTC	CSVDPQETQYF
TRBJ1-4	TRBV7-9	NA	NA	TGTGCCAGCAGCCTCGCCGGGAAAGAGAGTCGAAAACTGTTTTTT	CASSLAGKESRKLFF
TRBJ2-2	TRBV14	few	NA	TGTGCCAGCAGCCAACAATTAGCTTCCACCGGGGAGCTGTTTTTT	CASSQQLASTGELFF
TRBJ1-1	TRBV11-2	NA	NA	TGTGCCAGCAGCTTAGCGTTCCAGGGTGTGAGCACTGAAGCTTTCTTT	CASSLAFQGVSTEAFF
TRBJ2-7	TRBV4-1	NA	NA	TGCGCCAGCAGCCAAGAGACTAGAGGAGTCGGCGAGCAGTACTTC	CASSQETRGVGEQYF
TRBJ2-1	TRBV6-5	once	TRBD2	TGTGCCAGCAGTTACTCGATTAGCGGGAGTGCTAGTGAGCAGTTCTTC	CASSYSISGSASEQFF
TRBJ2-7	TRBV7-2	once	TRBD2	TGTGCCAGCACGCGACGGGGGGCCTACGAGCAGTACTTC	CASTRRGAYEQYF
TRBJ2-3	TRBV4-3	NA	TRBD2	TGCGCCAGCAGCCAAGATAGCGCAGCGGGAGCTGATACGCAGTATTTT	CASSQDSAAGADTQYF
TRBJ2-6	TRBV9	NA	NA	TGTGCCAGCAGCGTACGGGGGTCTGGGGCCAACGTCCTGACTTTC	CASSVRGSGANVLTF
TRBJ1-1	TRBV19	NA	NA	TGTGCCAGTAGTATAAAGGGGGACACTGAAGCTTTCTTT	CASSIKGDTEAFF
TRBJ1-2	TRBV5-1	NA	TRBD1	TGCGCCAGCAGCTTTGGACAGGGAGTTAACTATGGCTACACCTTC	CASSFGQGVNYGYTF
TRBJ2-7	TRBV27	few	NA	TGTGCCAGCAGTCCAGGACAGAGAGTCTACGAGCAGTACTTC	CASSPGQRVYEQYF
TRBJ1-2	TRBV4-1	NA	NA	TGCGCCAGCAGCCAAGTACGGGGGGAATTGGGCGGCTACACCTTC	CASSQVRGELGGYTF
TRBJ1-1	TRBV7-9	NA	NA	TGTGCCAGCAGCCACGCCCTTTATGGTGGGGGCGACCCCACTGAAGCTTTCTTT	CASSHALYGGGDPTEAFF
TRBJ2-1	TRBV13	few	TRBD1	TGTGCCAGCAGCTCATTGTCCGGGACAGGGGTCAATGAGCAGTTCTTC	CASSSLSGTGVNEQFF
TRBJ2-7	TRBV4-3	NA	TRBD2	TGCGCCAGCAGCCAAGAGACTAGCGGGTCGTACGAGCAGTACTTC	CASSQETSGSYEQYF
TRBJ2-1	TRBV5-1	NA	TRBD2	TGCGCCAGCAGCTCAGTGGGGGGGGGAGGCTATGAGCAGTTCTTC	CASSSVGGGGYEQFF
TRBJ1-5	TRBV18	NA	TRBD1	TGTGCCAGCTCAACGGGGGACAGGGGAGGCCAGCCCCAGCATTTT	CASSTGDRGGQPQHF
TRBJ1-4	TRBV6-1	NA	NA	TGTGCCAGCAGTGAGATTCTTGGGACACCCACAACTAATGAAAAACTGTTTTTT	CASSEILGTPTTNEKLFF
TRBJ1-2	TRBV5-1	NA	NA	TGCGCCAGCAGCCGGGCGTCAGGGGACTATGGCTACACCTTC	CASSRASGDYGYTF
TRBJ2-6	TRBV7-2	NA	NA	TGTGCCAGCAGCTTAGACCGGTATGGGGCCAACGTCCTGACTTTC	CASSLDRYGANVLTF
TRBJ1-4	TRBV27	NA	NA	TGTGCCAGCAGTGGAAAAAGGACCAGGTCAGGGGAAAAACTGTTTTTT	CASSGKRTRSGEKLFF
TRBJ1-1	TRBV7-3	NA	TRBD1	TGTGCCAGCAGCCTGGGGACAGGGGGAGAAGCTTTCTTT	CASSLGTGGEAFF
TRBJ2-2	TRBV11-2	NA	TRBD2	TGTGCCAGCAGCTTAGTCCCCAGCGGGGCCGCGAACACCGGGGAGCTGTTTTTT	CASSLVPSGAANTGELFF
TRBJ1-5	TRBV19	NA	NA	TGTGCCAGTAGCCCGGGACTTAGCGTCCAGCCCCAGCATTTT	CASSPGLSVQPQHF
TRBJ2-3	TRBV4-1	NA	TRBD2	TGCGCCAGCAGCCAAGTAATAATAGCGGGGAGGGATACGCAGTATTTT	CASSQVIIAGRDTQYF
TRBJ2-3	TRBV4-2	NA	TRBD2	TGTGCCAGCAGCCAAGTCCTCGGGGGGGACACAGATACGCAGTATTTT	CASSQVLGGDTDTQYF
TRBJ2-4	TRBV4-2	few	NA	TGTGCCAGCAGACCACTACTAGCTGCCAACATTCAGTACTTC	CASRPLLAANIQYF
TRBJ2-2	TRBV5-4	NA	NA	TGTGCCAGCAGCTTCGTACAGGGAAAGGCCGGGGAGCTGTTTTTT	CASSFVQGKAGELFF
TRBJ1-1	TRBV6-5	NA	NA	TGTGCCAGCAGTTCGGACAGTTACACTGAAGCTTTCTTT	CASSSDSYTEAFF
TRBJ2-1	TRBV5-6	NA	NA	TGTGCCAGCAGCTTGGGTAGAAGTAGCTACAATGAGCAGTTCTTC	CASSLGRSSYNEQFF
TRBJ2-7	TRBV18	NA	NA	TGTGCCAGCTCGCCTTTTGGCAGACTTAGCTCCTACGAGCAGTACTTC	CASSPFGRLSSYEQYF
TRBJ1-1	TRBV5-6	NA	NA	TGTGCCAGCAGGGCGGCGGATAGGTTGAACACTGAAGCTTTCTTT	CASRAADRLNTEAFF
TRBJ1-6	TRBV6-5	NA	NA	TGTGCCAGCAGTCTCAGGGGAGTGAATTCACCCCTCCACTTT	CASSLRGVNSPLHF
TRBJ1-1	TRBV5-8	once	NA	TGTGCCAGCAGCTTGGGAACAAACACTGAAGCTTTCTTT	CASSLGTNTEAFF
TRBJ1-2	TRBV6-5	NA	TRBD1	TGTGCCAGCAGTTACGGCAGGGGGCCCTATGGCTACACCTTC	CASSYGRGPYGYTF
TRBJ2-3	TRBV25-1	NA	TRBD1	TGTGCCAGCAGCAAACCAGGGGGAGATACGCAGTATTTT	CASSKPGGDTQYF
TRBJ2-3	TRBV9	NA	NA	TGTGCCAGCAGCGTAGCTCCGTCCGCAGATACGCAGTATTTT	CASSVAPSADTQYF
TRBJ2-5	TRBV5-1	NA	TRBD2	TGCGCCAGCAGCCCGGGACTAGTCCTCCAAGAGACCCAGTACTTC	CASSPGLVLQETQYF
TRBJ1-4	TRBV25-1	NA	TRBD1	TGTGCCAGTACCGGGACAGCTAATGAAAAACTGTTTTTT	CASTGTANEKLFF
TRBJ1-2	TRBV18	NA	TRBD1	TGTGCCAGCTCAGGGGACAGGGGCGCTAACTATGGCTACACCTTC	CASSGDRGANYGYTF
TRBJ2-7	TRBV2	NA	NA	TGTGCCAGCAGCGATAGCCCCTACGAGCAGTACTTC	CASSDSPYEQYF
TRBJ2-5	TRBV30	NA	NA	TGTGCCTGGATCTCTAGTGGAGGGACCCAGTACTTC	CAWISSGGTQYF
TRBJ2-3	TRBV25-1	NA	NA	TGTGCCAGCAGTGCTCCGGGAGTTCAAGATACGCAGTATTTT	CASSAPGVQDTQYF
TRBJ2-5	TRBV7-9	few	NA	TGTGCCAGCAGCCAGGACAGCTCATTTGGGACCCAGTACTTC	CASSQDSSFGTQYF
TRBJ2-7	TRBV11-2	NA	NA	TGTGCCAGCAGACCTAGCGCCTCCTACGAGCAGTACTTC	CASRPSASYEQYF